This TCR beta chain is from a study of cytotoxic CD8 clonotypes in ibrutinib-treated CLL. Repertoires were generated with immunoSEQ multiplex PCR, while TCRdb's copy carries only in-frame clones and drops some. In the table there are roughly 180,000 clones, 84% of which are singletons. Study-level points and caveats: There were differences in sampling times between sustained-remission and progressing patients. Clonality measured at baseline exceeded age-matched healthy donors, tracking circulating CD8+ T-cell counts.

Concerning this clone: Its antigen is undetermined. This likely comes from a read error, as the CDR3 has no conserved phenylalanine or tryptophan at its end. No DNA is shown, since the ends of the CDR3 on it are uncertain; the CDR3 is the one TCRdb lists.

As input for TCR beta libraries, around 2 micrograms of genomic DNA came from cryopreserved PBMCs. The length of the CDR3 is 11 amino acids, counting both ends. CDR1 is SEHNR, CDR2 FQNEAQ, per germline (reference sequence). This sequence joins TRBV7-9 and TRBJ1-2; TRBD1, the D gene given by the table, was not confirmed from the DNA. The specimen was PBMCs, collected after 24 months of ibrutinib treatment. The source is a human donor with chronic lymphocytic leukemia. The CDR3 sequence: CASSYIGGFIY.